This record covers a single TCR beta chain. No antigen is known for it. The junction and the germline gene differ at one end; a read error may be behind it. This specimen comes from a study of T cell clonotyping in hematopoietic cell transplantation. Assay used: immunoSEQ multiplex PCR; TCRdb lists only in-frame clones, some missing. The sample consists of roughly 2,300 clones, 89% of them appearing once. There are 16 residues in the CDR3. CDR1 is LGHNA, CDR2 YSLEER, per germline. Study outcomes and limitations: Few recipient clonotypes overlapped donors; over 95% were de novo at given depth. Without cell sorting, CD4 versus CD8 contributions remain unresolved. Recipient TCR diversity dropped after transplant; expanded clonotypes rose from day 30 to 180.

The sample taken for sequencing was peripheral blood mononuclear cells. The chain employs TRBV4-3 and TRBJ2-1, with D possibly being TRBD1 (6 bases). This sequence was found in a man in his forties in good health. Some clones in this sample may be carry-over from other donors' samples. Here the CDR3 DNA reads TGCGCCAGCAGCCAATATTCAGGGACATCCTCCAATGAGCAGTTCTTC. Amino acid sequence: CASSQYSGTSSNEQFF.